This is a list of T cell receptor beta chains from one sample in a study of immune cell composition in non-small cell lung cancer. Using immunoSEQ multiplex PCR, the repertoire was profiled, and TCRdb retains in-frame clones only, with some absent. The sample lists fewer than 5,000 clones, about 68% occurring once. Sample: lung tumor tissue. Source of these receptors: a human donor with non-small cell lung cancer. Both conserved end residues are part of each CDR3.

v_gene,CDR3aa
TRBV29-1,CSVDRLAGLNEQFF
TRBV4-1,CASSLLTGSNYGYTF
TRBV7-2,CASSLLAPYYEQYF
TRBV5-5,CASSREDTQYF
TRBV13,CASSLVGSGRNTF
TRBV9,CASYRQGVFYEQYF
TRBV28,CASSIPLGQGNQNEQFF
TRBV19,CASRVAGGRSTGELFF
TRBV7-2,CASSPGYEQYF
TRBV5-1,CASNQNLNTQYF
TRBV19,CASSGDISTQYF
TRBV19,CASTQGTSGGEFF
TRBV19,CATRTHEYNSPLHF
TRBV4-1,CASSQDAVPSFYNEQFF
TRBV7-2,CASSLVAGNGDTQYF
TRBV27,CASSLRTSGRAYEQYF
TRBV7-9,CASEGGSSYNEQFF